The 21 T cell receptor beta chains reported below all come from one sample, sequenced in a study of shared clonotypes between healthy human individuals. TCRdb's copy holds only in-frame clones and misses some; the assay was immunoSEQ multiplex PCR. The table has about 2,200,000 clones, approximately 94% seen once. Positively selected for CCR7, the CD45RO-negative cells used as naive CD8 cells excluded terminally differentiated effector memory CD45RA+ cells. The specimen sequenced was naive CD8+ T cells from PBMCs. The receptors were gathered from a man aged 18 to 30 in good health. Some clones in this sample may be carry-over from other donors' samples.

The rearrangement links TRBV25-1 to TRBJ2-7; possible D gene TRBD2, 7 bases. The ends were cut back, 1 base at V and 3 bases at J, with 13 bases in the middle. The CDR3 totals 15 residues. CDR1 MGHDK and CDR2 SYGVNS come from the germline V gene. CDR3 in amino acids: CASSESGGGYYEQYF. CDR3 in DNA: TGTGCCAGCAGTGAATCTGGGGGGGGCTACTACGAGCAGTACTTC.

This clone was found once. This sequence joins TRBV30 and TRBJ1-2, with a tentative D call TRBD1 (5 bases). Looked up from germline, CDR1 is GTSNPN and CDR2 is SVGIG (reference sequence). The CDR3 has 13 residues. Trimming removed 2 bases from V and 3 bases from J, with 10 bases in between. The CDR3 sequence: CAWSSGSDYGYTF. The CDR3 nucleotides read TGTGCCTGGAGTTCAGGGAGCGACTATGGCTACACCTTC. Full variable domain (remainder filled in from reference TRBV30 and TRBJ1-2): SQTIHQWPATLVQPVGSPLSLECTVEGTSNPNLYWYRQAAGRGLQLLFYSVGIGQISSEVPQNLSASRPQDRQFILSSKKLLLSDSGFYLCAWSSGSDYGYTFGSGTRLTVV.

The gene calls are TRBV6-6 and TRBJ2-7; no definite D call. CDR1 MNHNY and CDR2 SVGAGI come from the germline V gene (reference sequence). Trimming removed 1 base from V and 6 bases from J, with 7 bases in between. The CDR3 has 12 residues. The CDR3 nucleotides read TGTGCCAGCAGTTACTTTCCCAGCGAGCAGTACTTC. Amino acid sequence: CASSYFPSEQYF.

This chain joins TRBV5-6 and TRBJ2-5; maybe TRBD2 (5 bases). V was pared by 4 bases and J by 9 bases, with 19 bases between. Germline V gene sequence: CDR1 SGHDT, CDR2 YYEEEE. The CDR3 extends over 14 amino acids. The CDR3 coding sequence is TGTGCCAGCAGCGATCGGACGGCCGACGGGGCCCAGTACTTC. Amino acid sequence: CASSDRTADGAQYF.

The chain uses TRBV9 and TRBJ1-1, with TRBD1 as a possible D gene (5 bases). From germline, CDR1 is SGDLS and CDR2 YYNGEE. Deletions cut 4 bases from V and 5 bases from J, with 12 bases between. The CDR3 runs to 13 residues. The CDR3 sequence is CASSLWGETEAFF. For the CDR3, the DNA is TGTGCCAGCAGCCTTTGGGGGGAAACTGAAGCTTTCTTT.

In DNA form, the CDR3 reads TGTGCCAGCAGCCCCTCACCAAAGGACGAGCAGTTCTTC. This sequence encodes CASSPSPKDEQFF. The rearrangement uses TRBV7-8 and TRBJ2-1; D ambiguous. V lost 5 bases and J 10 bases, leaving 15 bases between the germline ends. This CDR3 spans 13 amino acids. Per germline, CDR1 SGHVS and CDR2 FQNEAQ.

V and J are TRBV29-1 and TRBJ1-3, with TRBD1 as a possible D gene (5 bases). Trimming pared 7 bases from V and 5 bases from J, leaving 18 bases between. Germline CDR1 SQVTM, CDR2 ANQGSEA. The CDR3 extends over 14 amino acids. CDR3 sequence reads: CSARGLGPRNTIYF. The CDR3 coding sequence is TGCAGCGCCCGGGGCTTAGGGCCTAGAAACACCATATATTTT.

This chain connects TRBV6-6 to TRBJ1-3; 8 bases agree with TRBD1. The CDR3 has 14 residues. CDR1 is MNHNY and CDR2 is SVGAGI in the germline V gene (reference sequence). The J segment lost 4 bases and the V segment lost 5 bases, leaving 4 bases of the junction unmatched. The CDR3: CASSQDRVGNTIYF. CDR3 nucleotide sequence: TGTGCCAGCAGTCAGGACAGGGTCGGAAACACCATATATTTT.

The chain combines TRBV30 with TRBJ1-1; D is uncertain. Germline V gene data show CDR1 as GTSNPN and CDR2 as SVGIG (reference sequence). CDR3 length: 15 amino acids. V lost 3 bases and J 3 bases, leaving 17 bases between the germline ends. CDR3 nucleotide sequence: TGTGCCTGGAGGTCCCCTAGGGTACTCGACACTGAAGCTTTCTTT. Protein sequence: CAWRSPRVLDTEAFF.

This sequence joins TRBV10-3 and TRBJ2-1; 10 bases line up with TRBD2. Unmatched junction bases numbered 6, after V lost 9 bases and J lost 7 bases. The CDR3 is made up of 13 amino acids. Looked up from germline, CDR1 is ENHRY and CDR2 is SYGVKD. The CDR3 reads CAITSGILNEQFF. CDR3 nucleotides: TGTGCCATTACTAGCGGGATATTAAATGAGCAGTTCTTC.

This sequence joins TRBV29-1 and TRBJ2-1; the match to TRBD2 covers 9 bases. The length of the CDR3 is 15 residues. Germline lookup yields CDR1 SQVTM and CDR2 ANQGSEA. V lost 6 bases, J lost 8 bases, and 14 bases stayed unmatched. The CDR3 reads CSVGPGGLALDEQFF. The CDR3 DNA reads as TGCAGCGTCGGCCCCGGGGGACTAGCTCTTGATGAGCAGTTCTTC.

The sample holds one count of this clone. The rearrangement links TRBV14 to TRBJ1-1; D unclear. The CDR3 has 16 amino acids. Germline assignment: CDR1 SGHDN and CDR2 FVKESK. The V end lost 0 bases, the J end lost 0 bases, and 11 bases lay between the germline ends. The CDR3 bases are TGTGCCAGCAGCCAAGACGTAGGGCTTTTGAACACTGAAGCTTTCTTT. Translated, it gives CASSQDVGLLNTEAFF.

This chain links TRBV4-1 with TRBJ1-4; D ambiguous. Germline loops: CDR1 MGHRA, CDR2 YSYEKL. V lost 5 bases, J lost 1 base, and 11 bases lay in between. There are 15 residues in the CDR3. The CDR3 DNA reads TGCGCCAGCAGCGAGAGGGCCGGAACTAATGAAAAACTGTTTTTT. Protein sequence: CASSERAGTNEKLFF.

The table lists this clone with a count of one. V usage is TRBV19 and J usage is TRBJ1-1, with a weak D call TRBD1 (6 bases). The V end lost 4 bases, the J end lost 1 base, and 22 bases lay between the germline ends. CDR3 length: 18 residues. Germline assignment: CDR1 LNHDA and CDR2 SQIVND (reference sequence). The CDR3 coding sequence is TGTGCCAGTAGTACCCAGGGGCTTGTGAACCGGGGGAACACTGAAGCTTTCTTT. Amino acids: CASSTQGLVNRGNTEAFF.

The chain links TRBV10-2 to TRBJ2-2; weak D call: TRBD2 (6 bases). With 5 bases removed from V and 7 bases from J, the gap between germline ends came to 17 bases. The CDR3 runs 15 residues. The germline V gene has CDR1 WSHSY and CDR2 SAAADI. The CDR3 region is CASSPRPAGNGELFF. The DNA of the CDR3 is TGCGCCAGCAGTCCGCGGCCGGCGGGGAACGGGGAGCTGTTTTTT.

The chain employs TRBV6-1 and TRBJ2-7; no firm D call. From germline, CDR1 is MNHNS and CDR2 SASEGT. The V and J ends lost 3 bases and 3 bases respectively, with 9 bases between them. There are 13 residues in the CDR3. The CDR3 loop reads CASSDGLIYEQYF. In nucleotides, the CDR3 is TGTGCCAGCAGTGACGGCCTGATCTACGAGCAGTACTTC.

The chain carries TRBV25-1 and TRBJ1-6; possibly TRBD1 for D (5 bases). Trimming stripped 6 bases from V and 9 bases from J, with 12 bases between. CDR1 and CDR2 (germline): MGHDK, SYGVNS. The CDR3 length is 13 residues. The CDR3 loop is CASRGGTFSPLHF. CDR3 bases: TGTGCCAGCAGGGGAGGGACCTTTTCACCCCTCCACTTT.

V gene TRBV28 combines with J gene TRBJ2-2, with D possibly being TRBD1 (5 bases). CDR1 is MDHEN, CDR2 SYDVKM, per germline. Trimming cost V 5 bases and J 6 bases, with 13 bases left between them. This CDR3 contains 14 residues. For the CDR3, the DNA is TGTGCCAGCAGTCTTTACAGGTTTTCCGGGGAGCTGTTTTTT. It specifies CASSLYRFSGELFF.

This clone was detected once. The gene calls are TRBV7-9 and TRBJ2-7; D remains ambiguous. V shed 5 bases and J shed 2 bases, with 19 bases lying between them. Germline V gene lookup returns CDR1 SEHNR and CDR2 FQNEAQ (reference sequence). The CDR3 has 16 residues. Here the CDR3 DNA reads TGTGCCAGCAGCCCCAGTCTCTCGGGCCTAACCTACGAGCAGTACTTC. Translated: CASSPSLSGLTYEQYF.

The rearrangement joins TRBV28 to TRBJ2-5; perhaps TRBD1 as D (6 bases). CDR3 length equals 15 residues. The V gene's germline CDR1 is MDHEN and CDR2 SYDVKM. V lost 5 bases, J lost 2 bases, and 15 bases lay in between. The CDR3 coding sequence is TGTGCCAGCAGTCCTCTCCATGGACAGCAAGAGACCCAGTACTTC. This encodes CASSPLHGQQETQYF.

This clone occurred once. The rearrangement uses TRBV6-1 and TRBJ2-7, with D maybe TRBD2 (6 bases). CDR1 is MNHNS, CDR2 SASEGT, per germline. This CDR3 is 14 amino acids long. V lost 5 bases to trimming and J lost 4 bases, with 15 bases between them. In DNA form, the CDR3 reads TGTGCCAGCAGTACGGGGGAGACTTCGTACGAGCAGTACTTC. It translates to CASSTGETSYEQYF.